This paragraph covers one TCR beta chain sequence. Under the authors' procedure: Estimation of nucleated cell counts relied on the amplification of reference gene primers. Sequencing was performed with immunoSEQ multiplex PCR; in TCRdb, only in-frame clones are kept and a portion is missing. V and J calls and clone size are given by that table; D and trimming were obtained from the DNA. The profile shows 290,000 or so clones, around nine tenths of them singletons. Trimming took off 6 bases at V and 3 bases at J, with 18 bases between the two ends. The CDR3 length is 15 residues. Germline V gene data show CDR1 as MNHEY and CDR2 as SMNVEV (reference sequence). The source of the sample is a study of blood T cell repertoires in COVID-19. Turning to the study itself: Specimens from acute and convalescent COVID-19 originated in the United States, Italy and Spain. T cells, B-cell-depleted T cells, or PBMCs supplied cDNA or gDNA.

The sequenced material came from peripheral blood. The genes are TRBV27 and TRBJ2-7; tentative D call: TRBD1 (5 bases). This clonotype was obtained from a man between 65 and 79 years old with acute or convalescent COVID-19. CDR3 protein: CASRPDSRAVYEQYF. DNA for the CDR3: TGTGCCAGCAGACCCGACAGCCGGGCAGTCTACGAGCAGTACTTC.